This T cell receptor (beta chain) originates from a study of T cells after yellow fever vaccination. Whole-study results and caveats: Weaker overall, the secondary response nonetheless peaked faster (day 5 versus 15).

The CDR3 has 12 residues. Trimming left V 4 bases short and J 11 bases short, with 12 bases between. Germline loops: CDR1 SGHTA, CDR2 FQGNSA. Note on this clonotype: Its specificity is not known.

One entry per CDR3 protein, called by TCRdb with MiXCR from the 5' RACE reads. The sample gives 450,000 to 550,000 distinct CDR3 sequences, 20% to 25% of which show up once; about a sixth is in the top ten. Sequencing was performed on PBMCs, taken approximately 22 days after the first yellow fever vaccination. The chain joins TRBV7-2 to TRBJ2-1; tentatively, D is TRBD1 (6 bases). This receptor was taken from a man younger than 35 who received the YFV17D yellow fever vaccine. CDR3 amino acids: CASSSADRKQFF. CDR3 nucleotide sequence: TGTGCCAGCAGCTCCGCGGACAGAAAGCAGTTCTTC.